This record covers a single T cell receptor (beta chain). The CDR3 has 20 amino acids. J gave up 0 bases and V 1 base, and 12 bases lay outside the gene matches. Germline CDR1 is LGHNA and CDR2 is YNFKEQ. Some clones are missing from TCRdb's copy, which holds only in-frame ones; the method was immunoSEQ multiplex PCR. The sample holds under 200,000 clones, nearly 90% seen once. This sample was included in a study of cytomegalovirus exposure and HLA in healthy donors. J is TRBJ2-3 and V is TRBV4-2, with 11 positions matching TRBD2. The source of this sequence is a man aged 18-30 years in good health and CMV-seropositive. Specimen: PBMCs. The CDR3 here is CASSQASPGTSGPSTDTQYF. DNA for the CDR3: TGTGCCAGCAGCCAAGCTTCTCCCGGGACTAGCGGACCTAGCACAGATACGCAGTATTTT.